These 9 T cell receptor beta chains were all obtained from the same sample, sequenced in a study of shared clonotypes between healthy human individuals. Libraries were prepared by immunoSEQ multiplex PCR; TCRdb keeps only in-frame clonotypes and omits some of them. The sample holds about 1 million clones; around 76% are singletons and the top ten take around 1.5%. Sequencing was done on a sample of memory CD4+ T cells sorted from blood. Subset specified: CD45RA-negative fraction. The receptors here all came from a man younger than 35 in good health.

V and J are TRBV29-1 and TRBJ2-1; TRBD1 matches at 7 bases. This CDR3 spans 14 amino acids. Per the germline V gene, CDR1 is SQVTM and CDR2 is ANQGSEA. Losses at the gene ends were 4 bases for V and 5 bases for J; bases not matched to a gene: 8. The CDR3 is CSVVDFGTDNEQFF. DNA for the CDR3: TGCAGCGTTGTGGACTTCGGGACAGACAATGAGCAGTTCTTC.

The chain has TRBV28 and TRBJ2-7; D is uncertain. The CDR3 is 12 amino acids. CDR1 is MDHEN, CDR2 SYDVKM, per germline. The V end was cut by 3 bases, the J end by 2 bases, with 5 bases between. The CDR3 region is CASSFSAYEQYF. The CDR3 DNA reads TGTGCCAGCAGTTTCTCAGCCTACGAGCAGTACTTC.

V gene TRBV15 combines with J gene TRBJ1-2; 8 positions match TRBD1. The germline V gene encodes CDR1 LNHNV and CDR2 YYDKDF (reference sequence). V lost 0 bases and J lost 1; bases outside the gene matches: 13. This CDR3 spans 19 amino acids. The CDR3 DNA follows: TGTGCCACCAGCAGAGAGTTATCGGGTCAGGGGGCTGTTAACTATGGCTACACCTTC. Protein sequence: CATSRELSGQGAVNYGYTF.

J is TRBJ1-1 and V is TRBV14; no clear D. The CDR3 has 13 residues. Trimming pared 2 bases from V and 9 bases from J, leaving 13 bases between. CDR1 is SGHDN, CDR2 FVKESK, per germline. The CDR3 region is CASSQYSSQQAFF. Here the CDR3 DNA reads TGTGCCAGCAGCCAATATAGTTCACAACAAGCTTTCTTT.

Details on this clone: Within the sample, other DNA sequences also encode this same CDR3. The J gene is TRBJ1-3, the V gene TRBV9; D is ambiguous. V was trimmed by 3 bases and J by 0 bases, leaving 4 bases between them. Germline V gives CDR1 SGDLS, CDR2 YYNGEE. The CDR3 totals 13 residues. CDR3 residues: CASSANSGNTIYF. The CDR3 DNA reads TGTGCCAGCAGCGCGAACTCTGGAAACACCATATATTTT.

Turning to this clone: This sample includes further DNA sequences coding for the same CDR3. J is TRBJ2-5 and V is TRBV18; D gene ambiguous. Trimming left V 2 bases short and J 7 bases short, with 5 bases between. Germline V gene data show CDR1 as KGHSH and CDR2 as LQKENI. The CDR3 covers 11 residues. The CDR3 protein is CASSPEGTQYF. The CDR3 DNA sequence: TGTGCCAGCTCACCAGAAGGGACCCAGTACTTC. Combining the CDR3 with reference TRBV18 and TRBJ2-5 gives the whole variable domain NAGVMQNPRHLVRRRGQEARLRCSPMKGHSHVYWYRQLPEEGLKFMVYLQKENIIDESGMPKERFSAEFPKEGPSILRIQQVVRGDSAAYFCASSPEGTQYFGPGTRLLVL.

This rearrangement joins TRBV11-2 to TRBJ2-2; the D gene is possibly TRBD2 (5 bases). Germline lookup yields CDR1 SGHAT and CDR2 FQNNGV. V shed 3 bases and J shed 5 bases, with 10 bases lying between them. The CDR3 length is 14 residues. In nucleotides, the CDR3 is TGTGCCAGCAGCTTCGAGCGGCAGACCGGGGAGCTGTTTTTT. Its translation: CASSFERQTGELFF. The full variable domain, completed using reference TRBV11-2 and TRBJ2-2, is EAGVAQSPRYKIIEKRQSVAFWCNPISGHATLYWYQQILGQGPKLLIQFQNNGVVDDSQLPKDRFSAERLKGVDSTLKIQPAKLEDSAVYLCASSFERQTGELFFGEGSRLTVL.

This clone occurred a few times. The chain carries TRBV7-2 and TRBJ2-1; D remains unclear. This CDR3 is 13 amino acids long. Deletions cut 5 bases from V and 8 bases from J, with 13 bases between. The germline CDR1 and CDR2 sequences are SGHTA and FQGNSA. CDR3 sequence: CASSPLFGDEQFF. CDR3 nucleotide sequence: TGTGCCAGCAGCCCTCTTTTCGGCGATGAGCAGTTCTTC.

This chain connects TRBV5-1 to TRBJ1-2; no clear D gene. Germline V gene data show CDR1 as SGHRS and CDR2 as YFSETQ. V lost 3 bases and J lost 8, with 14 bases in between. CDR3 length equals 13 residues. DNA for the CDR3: TGCGCCAGCAGCTCGACACGGGTCGAGGGCTACACCTTC. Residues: CASSSTRVEGYTF.